A few counts support the clone carrying this T cell receptor (beta chain). Its specificity is unknown. These data belong to a study of early T cells in non-severe SARS-CoV-2 infection. Findings and limits, study-wide: Comparison of clonotypes with VDJdb favored anti-spike CD8 responses while missing private and CD4 specificities.

Individual cDNA molecules carried attached unique molecular identifiers. TCRdb reprocessed the 5' RACE reads via MiXCR and lists one record per CDR3 protein. The sample gives more than 55,000 distinct CDR3 sequences, 8% to 9.5% of which show up once; 15% to 20% is in the top ten. The CDR3 is 14 residues long. Trimming removed 2 bases from V and 4 bases from J, with 8 bases in between. From germline, CDR1 is MNHEY and CDR2 SMNVEV (reference sequence). Source material: whole blood. This TCR was recovered from an adult who was a healthcare worker with PCR-confirmed SARS-CoV-2 infection or an uninfected control (not recorded which). The chain carries TRBV27 and TRBJ2-2, with a possible D match to TRBD2 (6 bases). CDR3 in amino acids: CASSLNGGTGELFF. The CDR3 coding sequence is TGTGCCAGCAGTTTAAACGGGGGCACCGGGGAGCTGTTTTTT.